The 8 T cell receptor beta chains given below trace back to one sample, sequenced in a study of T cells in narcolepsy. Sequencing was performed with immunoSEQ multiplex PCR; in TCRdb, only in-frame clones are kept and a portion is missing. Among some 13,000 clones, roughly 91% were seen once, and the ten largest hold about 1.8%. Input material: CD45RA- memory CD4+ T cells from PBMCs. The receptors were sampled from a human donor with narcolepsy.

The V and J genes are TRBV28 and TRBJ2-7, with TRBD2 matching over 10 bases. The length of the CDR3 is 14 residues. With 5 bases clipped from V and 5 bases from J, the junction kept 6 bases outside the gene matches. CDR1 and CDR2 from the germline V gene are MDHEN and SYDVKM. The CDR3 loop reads CASSLSGRAHEQYF. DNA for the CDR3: TGTGCCAGCAGTCTAAGCGGGAGGGCTCACGAGCAGTACTTC.

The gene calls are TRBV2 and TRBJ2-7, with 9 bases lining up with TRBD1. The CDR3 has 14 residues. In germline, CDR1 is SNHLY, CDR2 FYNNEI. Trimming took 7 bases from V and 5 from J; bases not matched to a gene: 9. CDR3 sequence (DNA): TGTGCCAGCACCCTGGGGGGACAGGGAAACGAGCAGTACTTC. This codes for CASTLGGQGNEQYF.

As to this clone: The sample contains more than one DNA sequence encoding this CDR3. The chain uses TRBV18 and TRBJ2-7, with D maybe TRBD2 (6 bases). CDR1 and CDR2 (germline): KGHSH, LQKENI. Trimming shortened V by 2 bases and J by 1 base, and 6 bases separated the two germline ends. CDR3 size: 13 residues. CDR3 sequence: CASSPSGSYEQYF. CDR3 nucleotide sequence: TGTGCCAGCTCACCAAGCGGGTCCTACGAGCAGTACTTC.

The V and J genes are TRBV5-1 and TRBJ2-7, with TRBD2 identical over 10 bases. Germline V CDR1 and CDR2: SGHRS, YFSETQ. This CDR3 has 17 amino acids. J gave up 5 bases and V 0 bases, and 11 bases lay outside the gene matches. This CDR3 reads CASSLGSGGLAGDEQYF. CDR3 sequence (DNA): TGCGCCAGCAGCTTGGGATCGGGGGGCCTAGCGGGAGACGAGCAGTACTTC.

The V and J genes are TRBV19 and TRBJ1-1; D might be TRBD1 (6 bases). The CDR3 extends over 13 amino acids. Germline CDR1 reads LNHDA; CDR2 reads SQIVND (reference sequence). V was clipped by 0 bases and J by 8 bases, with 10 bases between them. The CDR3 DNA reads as TGTGCCAGTAGTATAGAAGGCAGGGGCGAAGCTTTCTTT. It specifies CASSIEGRGEAFF.

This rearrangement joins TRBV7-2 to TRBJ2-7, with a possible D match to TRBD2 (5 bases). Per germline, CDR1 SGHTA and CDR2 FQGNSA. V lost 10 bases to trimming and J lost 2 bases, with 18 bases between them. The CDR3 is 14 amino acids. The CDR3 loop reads CATLPGAGPYEQYF. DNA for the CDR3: TGTGCCACCCTTCCGGGTGCGGGCCCCTACGAGCAGTACTTC.

The CDR3: CASSTGTAYYEQYF. The CDR3 nucleotides are TGTGCCAGCTCGACCGGGACAGCGTACTACGAGCAGTACTTC. This chain links TRBV18 with TRBJ2-7; 7 nucleotides line up with TRBD1. J lost 3 bases, V lost 6 bases, and 8 bases had no gene match. The CDR3 has 14 residues. Germline lookup yields CDR1 KGHSH and CDR2 LQKENI.

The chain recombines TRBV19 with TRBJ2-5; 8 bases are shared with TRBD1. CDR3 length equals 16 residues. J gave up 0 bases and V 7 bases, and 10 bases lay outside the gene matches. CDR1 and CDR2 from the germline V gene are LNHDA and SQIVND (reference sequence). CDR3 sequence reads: CASTRRTGLDQETQYF. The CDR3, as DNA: TGTGCCAGTACCCGGAGGACAGGGTTGGACCAAGAGACCCAGTACTTC. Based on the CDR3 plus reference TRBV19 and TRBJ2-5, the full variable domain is DGGITQSPKYLFRKEGQNVTLSCEQNLNHDAMYWYRQDPGQGLRLIYYSQIVNDFQKGDIAEGYSVSREKKESFPLTVTSAQKNPTAFYLCASTRRTGLDQETQYFGPGTRLLVL.